The 27 T cell receptor beta chains reported below all come from one sample, sequenced in a study of cytomegalovirus exposure and HLA in healthy donors. Amplification used 60 Vbeta primers and 13 Jbeta primers. Repertoires were generated with immunoSEQ multiplex PCR, while TCRdb's copy carries only in-frame clones and drops some. This sample yields 45,000 to 70,000 clones, of which almost 85% are seen a single time; around 3% belongs to the top ten. The sample taken for sequencing was PBMCs. Receptor source: a man aged 45-60 years in good health and CMV-seronegative.

V and J are TRBV4-3 and TRBJ1-6; D perhaps matches TRBD1 (6 bases). V was cut by 0 bases and J by 9 bases, with 15 bases left in between. This CDR3 contains 16 residues. Per the germline V gene, CDR1 is LGHNA and CDR2 is YSLEER. CDR3 sequence reads: CASSQDWAGVGSPLHF. Written as DNA, the CDR3 is TGCGCCAGCAGCCAAGATTGGGCAGGGGTCGGTTCACCCCTCCACTTT.

V gene TRBV15 combines with J gene TRBJ2-5, with D perhaps TRBD1 (5 bases). Trimming took off 4 bases at V and 2 bases at J, with 11 bases between the two ends. CDR3 length equals 14 residues. CDR1 LNHNV and CDR2 YYDKDF come from the germline V gene (reference sequence). The CDR3 DNA is TGTGCCACCAGCACCGTCACAGGACAAGAGACCCAGTACTTC. Encoded protein: CATSTVTGQETQYF.

This chain uses TRBV9 with TRBJ2-2; tentative D call: TRBD2 (5 bases). Trimming pared 4 bases from V and 5 bases from J, leaving 12 bases between. CDR3 length: 14 amino acids. From germline, CDR1 is SGDLS and CDR2 YYNGEE. The CDR3 nucleotides read TGTGCCAGCAGCATATTCCCGGGAACCGGGGAGCTGTTTTTT. Amino acid sequence: CASSIFPGTGELFF.

This clone was detected once. This chain links TRBV7-8 with TRBJ2-3; D perhaps matches TRBD1 (6 bases). This CDR3 is built from 18 residues. Germline CDR1 SGHVS, CDR2 FQNEAQ. Trimming took off 6 bases at V and 2 bases at J, with 24 bases between the two ends. The CDR3 is CASRLRPIGTQFTDTQYF. The CDR3 bases are TGTGCCAGCAGACTCCGCCCCATCGGGACACAATTCACAGATACGCAGTATTTT.

The rearrangement uses TRBV29-1 and TRBJ2-7; D unresolved. CDR3 length equals 13 residues. V was clipped by 0 bases and J by 4 bases, with 10 bases between them. CDR1 is SQVTM, CDR2 ANQGSEA, per germline. CDR3 amino acids: CSVEDRTNYEQYF. DNA of the CDR3: TGCAGCGTTGAAGATCGAACAAATTACGAGCAGTACTTC.

This clone was counted a few times. The J gene is TRBJ1-6, the V gene TRBV4-1; 8 bases are shared with TRBD1. Germline lookup yields CDR1 MGHRA and CDR2 YSYEKL. Trimming cost V 2 bases and J 7 bases; bases outside gene matches: 7. This CDR3 has 16 amino acids. DNA of the CDR3: TGCGCCAGCAGCCAACCCTCCGGGACAGGCAATTCACCCCTCCACTTT. It is translated as CASSQPSGTGNSPLHF.

This rearrangement joins TRBV7-8 to TRBJ2-7, with D possibly matching TRBD2 (6 bases). CDR1 SGHVS and CDR2 FQNEAQ come from the germline V gene. The CDR3 consists of 13 residues. V was clipped by 1 base and J by 6 bases, with 10 bases between them. The DNA of the CDR3 is TGTGCCAGCAGCTTAGAGGGACTCTCCGAGCAGTACTTC. Its translation: CASSLEGLSEQYF.

The V and J genes are TRBV5-8 and TRBJ2-3; a possible D gene is TRBD1 (6 bases). V lost 4 bases, J lost 0 bases, and 18 bases lay in between. In germline, CDR1 is SGHTS, CDR2 YDEGEE. This CDR3 region has 17 residues. The CDR3 DNA follows: TGTGCCAGCAGCGCCACACAGGGACGCCCTAGCACAGATACGCAGTATTTT. It specifies CASSATQGRPSTDTQYF.

The chain has TRBV7-2 and TRBJ1-1, with no clear D. The germline CDR1 and CDR2 sequences are SGHTA and FQGNSA. The CDR3 length is 13 residues. Trimming took off 5 bases at V and 1 base at J, with 8 bases between the two ends. The CDR3 loop reads CASSRRGNTEAFF. The CDR3 DNA is TGTGCCAGCAGCCGACGAGGGAACACTGAAGCTTTCTTT.

The chain recombines TRBV11-2 with TRBJ1-5, with D tentatively TRBD1 (5 bases). Germline CDR1 is SGHAT and CDR2 is FQNNGV. CDR3 length: 15 amino acids. Trimming stripped 1 base from V and 5 bases from J, with 12 bases between. The CDR3 protein is CASSLAGQTDQPQHF. CDR3 DNA sequence: TGTGCCAGCAGCTTAGCCGGGCAGACAGATCAGCCCCAGCATTTT.

J is TRBJ1-3 and V is TRBV7-9; 7 bases map to TRBD1. V was pared by 8 bases and J by 7 bases, with 11 bases of the junction left unmatched. The germline V gene encodes CDR1 SEHNR and CDR2 FQNEAQ (reference sequence). The CDR3 loop spans 14 amino acids. The CDR3 bases are TGTGCCAGCCAGTCCGACAGGGCCGGGAACACCATATATTTT. It codes for CASQSDRAGNTIYF.

The V call is TRBV29-1, the J call TRBJ2-6; D might be TRBD2 (5 bases). Trimming took off 4 bases at V and 0 bases at J, with 7 bases between the two ends. This CDR3 has 14 residues. Germline V gene lookup returns CDR1 SQVTM and CDR2 ANQGSEA. This CDR3 reads CSVAGISGANVLTF. CDR3 sequence (DNA): TGCAGCGTTGCGGGAATCTCTGGGGCCAACGTCCTGACTTTC.

This clone occurred a few times. The V gene is TRBV5-1, the J gene TRBJ1-3, with no clear D. Germline CDR1 SGHRS, CDR2 YFSETQ. The CDR3 covers 14 residues. Trimming shortened V by 0 bases and J by 0 bases, and 4 bases separated the two germline ends. CDR3 bases: TGCGCCAGCAGCTTGGAACACTCTGGAAACACCATATATTTT. It specifies CASSLEHSGNTIYF.

V and J are TRBV7-2 and TRBJ2-3, with 7 nucleotides matching TRBD1. The germline V gene encodes CDR1 SGHTA and CDR2 FQGNSA. With V trimmed by 4 bases and J by 3 bases, 1 base remained unmatched. CDR3 size: 13 residues. In DNA form, the CDR3 reads TGTGCCAGCAGCTCGACAGGGACAGATACGCAGTATTTT. It codes for CASSSTGTDTQYF. The full variable domain, rest sourced from reference TRBV7-2 and TRBJ2-3, is GAGVSQSPSNKVTEKGKDVELRCDPISGHTALYWYRQSLGQGLEFLIYFQGNSAPDKSGLPSDRFSAERTGGSVSTLTIQRTQQEDSAVYLCASSSTGTDTQYFGPGTRLTVL.

The rearrangement joins TRBV6-1 to TRBJ2-6; D remains ambiguous. With 3 bases removed from V and 0 bases from J, the gap between germline ends came to 9 bases. This CDR3 is built from 16 residues. Per the germline V gene, CDR1 is MNHNS and CDR2 is SASEGT. The CDR3 DNA sequence: TGTGCCAGCAGTGAGCGTAGCCGCTCTGGGGCCAACGTCCTGACTTTC. Its translation is CASSERSRSGANVLTF.

The rearrangement uses TRBV6-1 and TRBJ1-2, with D perhaps TRBD1 (5 bases). V was trimmed by 7 bases and J by 0 bases, leaving 12 bases between them. The CDR3 loop spans 14 amino acids. Germline V gene sequence: CDR1 MNHNS, CDR2 SASEGT. The DNA of the CDR3 is TGTGCCAGCAAGCCGGGACTGGCTAACTATGGCTACACCTTC. This encodes CASKPGLANYGYTF.

This chain connects TRBV21-1 to TRBJ1-5. TRBV21-1 is a known pseudogene. The CDR3 runs 18 residues. The CDR3 DNA is TGTGCCAGCAGCAAAGGTACCTACTCGGGGAGTCCCAATCAGCCCCAGCATTTT. Residues: CASSKGTYSGSPNQPQHF.

J is TRBJ2-5 and V is TRBV5-1, with 8 bases aligning to TRBD2. Germline V lookup: CDR1 SGHRS, CDR2 YFSETQ. The CDR3 is 15 residues long. Losses at the gene ends were 4 bases for V and 1 base for J; bases not matched to a gene: 6. The CDR3: CASSPTGGLQETQYF. CDR3 nucleotides: TGCGCCAGCAGCCCAACGGGGGGGCTCCAAGAGACCCAGTACTTC.

This clone was seen more than once but under ten times. The chain has TRBV6-4 and TRBJ2-1; D is undetermined. Germline CDR1 is MRHNA and CDR2 is SNTAGT. The CDR3 spans 13 residues. V gave up 0 bases and J gave up 4 bases, with 4 bases separating them. CDR3 DNA: TGTGCCAGCAGTGACTCAGAGTACAATGAGCAGTTCTTC. This sequence encodes CASSDSEYNEQFF.

This clone was recorded only once. The chain recombines TRBV16 with TRBJ2-1, with D unclear. Trimming took off 3 bases at V and 9 bases at J, with 12 bases between the two ends. CDR3 length: 13 amino acids. Germline V lookup: CDR1 KGHSY, CDR2 FQNENV. The CDR3 region is CASSHGRVVEQFF. CDR3 coding DNA: TGTGCCAGCAGCCACGGTCGGGTAGTTGAGCAGTTCTTC.

This clone appeared a single time. The rearrangement links TRBV27 to TRBJ1-3; D might be TRBD1 (5 bases). CDR1 is MNHEY, CDR2 SMNVEV, per germline (reference sequence). V lost 10 bases and J lost 4, with 14 bases in between. CDR3 length equals 13 residues. The CDR3 region has the DNA TGTGCCACCAGGGCAGGGTACGGAAACACCATATATTTT. It is translated as CATRAGYGNTIYF.

V gene TRBV18 combines with J gene TRBJ2-7, with 7 bases lining up with TRBD2. From germline, CDR1 is KGHSH and CDR2 LQKENI. With V trimmed by 2 bases and J by 4 bases, 5 bases remained unmatched. The CDR3 consists of 14 residues. The CDR3 DNA sequence: TGTGCCAGCTCACCAGGCGGGGGTTCGTACGAGCAGTACTTC. It encodes CASSPGGGSYEQYF.

The chain uses TRBV15 and TRBJ1-3, with D unclear. The length of the CDR3 is 13 residues. Trimming left V 6 bases short and J 0 bases short, with 6 bases between. CDR1 is LNHNV and CDR2 is YYDKDF in the germline V gene (reference sequence). The CDR3 is CATRFYSGNTIYF. The CDR3 DNA is TGTGCCACCAGGTTCTACTCTGGAAACACCATATATTTT.

This CDR3 is CASSYSRTGGTLLHF. In DNA form, the CDR3 reads TGTGCCAGCAGTTACTCCCGGACAGGGGGGACCTTGCTCCACTTT. This chain connects TRBV6-5 to TRBJ1-6; 10 positions match TRBD1. The CDR3 extends over 15 amino acids. V was clipped by 0 bases and J by 16 bases; unmatched bases: 9. The germline V gene has CDR1 MNHEY and CDR2 SVGAGI.

The chain couples TRBV4-1 to TRBJ2-5, with D hard to call. Germline V lookup: CDR1 MGHRA, CDR2 YSYEKL. V lost 3 bases and J lost 4, with 6 bases in between. CDR3 length: 12 residues. In DNA, the CDR3 is TGCGCCAGCAGCCAGAACACAGAGACCCAGTACTTC. Translating it yields CASSQNTETQYF.

This rearrangement joins TRBV27 to TRBJ1-2; D is unclear. Deletions cut 3 bases from V and 7 bases from J, with 12 bases between. The germline V gene encodes CDR1 MNHEY and CDR2 SMNVEV (reference sequence). The length of the CDR3 is 13 residues. The DNA of the CDR3 is TGTGCCAGCAGTTTGCCCGGGGAGCGTGGCTACACCTTC. It translates to CASSLPGERGYTF.

The chain joins TRBV28 to TRBJ1-6, with D unclear. The V gene's germline CDR1 is MDHEN and CDR2 SYDVKM. Trimming left V 2 bases short and J 8 bases short, with 10 bases between. This CDR3 comprises 14 residues. The CDR3 protein is CASSLRQVDSPLHF. For the CDR3, the DNA is TGTGCCAGCAGTTTACGGCAGGTTGATTCACCCCTCCACTTT.